Listed here are 24 T cell receptor beta chains from one sample, sequenced in a study of T cell responses to AZD1222 COVID-19 vaccine. Repertoires were generated with immunoSEQ multiplex PCR, while TCRdb's copy carries only in-frame clones and drops some. The sample has 130,000 or so clones, more than 75% seen once. This specimen was peripheral blood, taken 28 days after the second AZD1222 dose. Receptors were obtained from an adult who received the AZD1222 COVID-19 vaccine.

This clone occurred once. This chain connects TRBV5-1 to TRBJ1-6; D might be TRBD1 (5 bases). CDR1 and CDR2 from the germline V gene are SGHRS and YFSETQ. Between the trimmed V and J ends, which lost 2 bases and 3 bases, there was a span of 9 bases. CDR3 size: 15 residues. The CDR3 DNA reads TGCGCCAGCAGCTTCCAGGGCTTCTATAATTCACCCCTCCACTTT. This encodes CASSFQGFYNSPLHF.

The chain employs TRBV9 and TRBJ2-7; 7 positions match TRBD1. The CDR3 is 16 residues long. V lost 0 bases, J lost 3 bases, and 9 bases stayed unmatched. CDR1 is SGDLS and CDR2 is YYNGEE in the germline V gene. The DNA for the CDR3 is TGTGCCAGCAGCGTAGGTAAGGGGGCCGATCTCTACGAGCAGTACTTC. This gives the protein CASSVGKGADLYEQYF. Full variable domain (outside the CDR3, taken from reference TRBV9 and TRBJ2-7): DSGVTQTPKHLITATGQRVTLRCSPRSGDLSVYWYQQSLDQGLQFLIQYYNGEERAKGNILERFSAQQFPDLHSELNLSSLELGDSALYFCASSVGKGADLYEQYFGPGTRLTVT.

This clone was counted once. The rearrangement links TRBV19 to TRBJ1-5, with 8 bases fitting TRBD1. The germline V gene has CDR1 LNHDA and CDR2 SQIVND (reference sequence). This CDR3 region has 16 residues. The ends lost 7 bases at V and 1 base at J; junction bases unmatched: 9. CDR3 sequence reads: CASTEGTGPSNQPQHF. The CDR3 DNA reads TGTGCCAGTACCGAGGGGACAGGTCCCAGCAATCAGCCCCAGCATTTT.

The rearrangement uses TRBV4-1 and TRBJ1-1, with 9 bases that match TRBD1. The CDR3 consists of 19 residues. The germline CDR1 and CDR2 sequences are MGHRA and YSYEKL. The ends lost 0 bases at V and 6 bases at J; junction bases unmatched: 17. The CDR3 sequence: CASSQDAATFRTGEAEAFF. In DNA, the CDR3 is TGCGCCAGCAGCCAAGATGCCGCAACTTTCCGGACAGGGGAGGCTGAAGCTTTCTTT.

The J gene is TRBJ2-7, the V gene TRBV6-5, with 8 bases matching TRBD1. Trimming removed 2 bases from V and 0 bases from J; junction bases left unmatched: 3. The CDR3 sequence is 15 residues long. The germline CDR1 and CDR2 sequences are MNHEY and SVGAGI. The CDR3 protein is CASSYGTGISYEQYF. The CDR3 bases are TGTGCCAGCAGTTACGGGACAGGTATCTCCTACGAGCAGTACTTC.

This chain links TRBV6-5 with TRBJ1-1; no reliable D call. Germline V gene data show CDR1 as MNHEY and CDR2 as SVGAGI. CDR3 length equals 14 residues. The V gene lost 0 bases and the J gene lost 0 bases, with 5 bases spanning the gap. The CDR3 bases are TGTGCCAGCAGTTACTCACAGCTGAACACTGAAGCTTTCTTT. As protein: CASSYSQLNTEAFF.

The J gene is TRBJ2-6, the V gene TRBV5-1; 9 bases match TRBD1. Germline assignment: CDR1 SGHRS and CDR2 YFSETQ. V trimming: 4 bases; J trimming: 11 bases; junction bases outside the gene matches: 7. This CDR3 region has 14 residues. This chain's CDR3 is CASSPGTGIDVLTF. The CDR3 DNA follows: TGCGCCAGCAGCCCCGGGACAGGGATTGACGTCCTGACTTTC.

This clone came up once. This chain joins TRBV25-1 and TRBJ1-2; D not certain. Germline loops: CDR1 MGHDK, CDR2 SYGVNS. The CDR3 consists of 13 residues. Between the trimmed V and J ends, which lost 2 bases and 7 bases, there was a span of 11 bases. CDR3 amino acids: CASSEPGWGGYTF. As DNA, the CDR3 is TGTGCCAGCAGTGAACCGGGGTGGGGTGGCTACACCTTC.

This chain links TRBV29-1 with TRBJ2-3; D perhaps matches TRBD1 (5 bases). CDR1 is SQVTM and CDR2 is ANQGSEA in the germline V gene. The CDR3 extends over 15 amino acids. V was cut by 5 bases and J by 0 bases, with 15 bases left in between. CDR3 sequence: CSVKIRTTSTDTQYF. CDR3 DNA: TGCAGCGTTAAAATTAGGACAACTAGCACAGATACGCAGTATTTT.

The rearrangement joins TRBV9 to TRBJ1-6; no firm D call. The CDR3 loop spans 16 amino acids. Germline CDR1 and CDR2: SGDLS and YYNGEE. V lost 0 bases to trimming and J lost 2 bases, with 9 bases between them. DNA of the CDR3: TGTGCCAGCAGCGTAGGCTGGGCCACCTATAATTCACCCCTCCACTTT. Its protein product is CASSVGWATYNSPLHF.

The genes are TRBV6-5 and TRBJ2-7; possibly TRBD1 for D (5 bases). V was cut by 10 bases and J by 2 bases, with 21 bases left in between. CDR1 is MNHEY and CDR2 is SVGAGI in the germline V gene. This CDR3 has 15 amino acids. CDR3 nucleotide sequence: TGTGCCACTGGACAAATCCGGACCAGAACCTACGAGCAGTACTTC. This sequence encodes CATGQIRTRTYEQYF.

The chain links TRBV5-3 to TRBJ1-1, with D possibly matching TRBD1 (6 bases). TRBV5-3 counts as an open reading frame of uncertain function. Deletions cut 0 bases from V and 5 bases from J, with 17 bases between. The CDR3 consists of 16 residues. The CDR3 sequence: CARSLVGWQGMTEAFF. The CDR3 bases are TGTGCCAGAAGCTTGGTGGGGTGGCAGGGGATGACTGAAGCTTTCTTT.

For the CDR3, the DNA is TGCGCCAGCAGCTTGTACTTTGGCGTCAGCGGCTACGAGCAGTACTTC. Protein product: CASSLYFGVSGYEQYF. This chain joins TRBV5-1 and TRBJ2-7; possible D gene TRBD2, 5 bases. Germline CDR1 is SGHRS and CDR2 is YFSETQ. The ends were cut back, 1 base at V and 3 bases at J, with 17 bases in the middle. The CDR3 sequence is 16 residues long. The whole variable domain, remainder taken from reference TRBV5-1 and TRBJ2-7, is KAGVTQTPRYLIKTRGQQVTLSCSPISGHRSVSWYQQTPGQGLQFLFEYFSETQRNKGNFPGRFSGRQFSNSRSEMNVSTLELGDSALYLCASSLYFGVSGYEQYFGPGTRLTVT.

The chain links TRBV3-1 (or the pseudogene TRBV3-2) to TRBJ1-2, with 7 bases matching TRBD1. Looked up from germline, CDR1 is LGHDT and CDR2 is YNNKEL (reference sequence). The V gene end was trimmed by 3 bases and the J gene end by 1 base; junction bases not matched to a gene: 5. The CDR3 spans 15 residues. DNA of the CDR3: TGTGCCAGCAGCCATTCAGGGGGGGTTAACTATGGCTACACCTTC. It translates to CASSHSGGVNYGYTF.

This clone has more than one count but fewer than ten. V usage is TRBV7-8 and J usage is TRBJ1-1; D not certain. Trimming left V 5 bases short and J 2 bases short, with 9 bases between. This CDR3 comprises 13 residues. Per germline, CDR1 SGHVS and CDR2 FQNEAQ. CDR3 in DNA: TGTGCCAGCAGCCCCCTAATTAACACTGAAGCTTTCTTT. It encodes CASSPLINTEAFF.

The genes are TRBV5-1 and TRBJ1-1, with no clear D. Per germline, CDR1 SGHRS and CDR2 YFSETQ. The CDR3 contains 15 residues. Trimming took off 1 base at V and 1 base at J, with 11 bases between the two ends. The CDR3 DNA sequence: TGCGCCAGCAGCTTGAATGCCGGGCAGAACACTGAAGCTTTCTTT. It encodes CASSLNAGQNTEAFF. Using reference TRBV5-1 and TRBJ1-1 for the parts outside the CDR3, the full variable domain is KAGVTQTPRYLIKTRGQQVTLSCSPISGHRSVSWYQQTPGQGLQFLFEYFSETQRNKGNFPGRFSGRQFSNSRSEMNVSTLELGDSALYLCASSLNAGQNTEAFFGQGTRLTVV.

The chain is built from TRBV28 and TRBJ1-5, with D unclear. Trimming removed 2 bases at V and 3 bases at J, with 2 bases between. Germline loops: CDR1 MDHEN, CDR2 SYDVKM. CDR3 size: 12 residues. CDR3 residues: CASSLLNQPQHF. The CDR3 DNA follows: TGTGCCAGCAGTTTACTCAATCAGCCCCAGCATTTT.

This chain connects TRBV30 to TRBJ1-1; unclear D gene. This CDR3 is 11 amino acids long. V was cut by 0 bases and J by 8 bases, with 7 bases left in between. Germline values: CDR1 GTSNPN, CDR2 SVGIG (reference sequence). The CDR3 sequence: CAWSVLTEAFF. DNA of the CDR3: TGTGCCTGGAGTGTACTTACAGAAGCTTTCTTT.

The V call is TRBV5-1, the J call TRBJ2-2; D ambiguous. Germline CDR1 SGHRS, CDR2 YFSETQ. This CDR3 is built from 15 residues. Deletions cut 3 bases from V and 3 bases from J, with 12 bases between. This CDR3 reads CASSSIETYTGELFF. The CDR3 DNA reads TGCGCCAGCAGCTCTATAGAGACATACACCGGGGAGCTGTTTTTT.

The count of this clone is one. The V gene is TRBV18, the J gene TRBJ1-1; tentative D call: TRBD1 (6 bases). The CDR3 is 14 residues long. V was pared by 4 bases and J by 3 bases, with 12 bases between. CDR1 and CDR2 from the germline V gene are KGHSH and LQKENI. The CDR3 region is CASSLGGQDTEAFF. CDR3 coding DNA: TGTGCCAGCTCACTTGGGGGGCAAGACACTGAAGCTTTCTTT. The whole variable domain, filled in from reference TRBV18 and TRBJ1-1, reads NAGVMQNPRHLVRRRGQEARLRCSPMKGHSHVYWYRQLPEEGLKFMVYLQKENIIDESGMPKERFSAEFPKEGPSILRIQQVVRGDSAAYFCASSLGGQDTEAFFGQGTRLTVV.

This chain joins TRBV29-1 and TRBJ1-2, with TRBD1 identical over 9 bases. The CDR3 spans 13 residues. Trimming at V came to 4 bases and at J to 7 bases, leaving 7 bases not matched to a gene. Germline CDR1 SQVTM, CDR2 ANQGSEA. The CDR3 DNA sequence: TGCAGCGTTGGGGACAGGGTGGTAGGTGGCTACACCTTC. It specifies CSVGDRVVGGYTF.

This clone was counted a single time. The chain carries TRBV21-1 and TRBJ1-5. TRBV21-1 is a pseudogene segment. The length of the CDR3 is 16 residues. CDR3 DNA: TGTGCCAGCAGGGACTCTCCGGGTCGTAGCAATCAGCCCCAGCATTTT. As protein: CASRDSPGRSNQPQHF.

The gene calls are TRBV5-1 and TRBJ2-5, with 8 nucleotides matching TRBD2. V shed 8 bases and J 5 bases; nucleotides not matched to a gene: 8. Germline V gives CDR1 SGHRS, CDR2 YFSETQ. The CDR3 extends over 13 amino acids. CDR3: CASKSGSVETQYF. CDR3 DNA: TGCGCCAGTAAAAGCGGGAGTGTCGAGACCCAGTACTTC.

This rearrangement joins TRBV28 to TRBJ2-7; 10 bases line up with TRBD1. The CDR3 is made up of 16 amino acids. Germline lookup yields CDR1 MDHEN and CDR2 SYDVKM. The ends lost 7 bases at V and 3 bases at J; junction bases unmatched: 12. CDR3 loop: CASTRIGTGALYEQYF. In DNA, the CDR3 is TGTGCCAGCACGCGGATCGGGACAGGGGCTCTCTACGAGCAGTACTTC.